Included here is one T cell receptor (beta chain) sequence, with context. 5'RACE primed at constant segments yielded TCR alpha and TCR beta cDNA libraries bearing sample barcodes and UMIs. TCRdb reprocessed the 5' RACE reads with MiXCR, giving one entry per CDR3 protein. Here the sample spans roughly 600,000 distinct CDR3 sequences, roughly 18% being singletons. These data belong to a study of T-cell memory formation after mild COVID-19. Germline V gene sequence: CDR1 SGHNT, CDR2 YYREEE (reference sequence). The CDR3 loop spans 14 amino acids. V lost 1 base, J lost 1 base, and 8 bases lay in between. The clonotype comes from an adult woman who had mild COVID-19 (a few samples of this study predate the infection). Cell type and time point are not known. J is TRBJ1-1 and V is TRBV5-4, with D unresolved. Input material: PBMCs or a T cell subset sorted from them (not recorded which). As DNA, the CDR3 is TGTGCCAGCAGCTTGTCCAATCCGAACACTGAAGCTTTCTTT. Translated, it gives CASSLSNPNTEAFF.